Below are 15 T cell receptor beta chains sequenced from a single sample in a study of shared clonotypes between healthy human individuals. Profiling relied on immunoSEQ multiplex PCR, and the TCRdb table lists in-frame clones only, not all of them. The sample yields roughly 510,000 clones, 60% to 80% seen once. Sequenced sample: PBMCs. Receptors were obtained from a woman aged 40-49 years in good health. Some clones in this sample may be carry-over from other donors' samples.

The chain joins TRBV9 to TRBJ1-2; perhaps TRBD1 as D (5 bases). V was shortened by 4 bases and J by 4 bases, with 8 bases between the two germline ends. The germline V gene has CDR1 SGDLS and CDR2 YYNGEE. This CDR3 spans 12 amino acids. The DNA of the CDR3 is TGTGCCAGCAGCCCGGGGGGCTATGGCTACACCTTC. Translating gives CASSPGGYGYTF.

The chain uses TRBV9 and TRBJ2-1; no clear D. V shed 0 bases and J shed 5 bases, with 12 bases lying between them. The CDR3 length is 15 residues. Looked up from germline, CDR1 is SGDLS and CDR2 is YYNGEE. DNA of the CDR3: TGTGCCAGCAGCGTAGCTCCTTCCTACGACAATGAGCAGTTCTTC. Its protein product is CASSVAPSYDNEQFF.

The CDR3 sequence: CASRSAGTGDEKLFF. Written as DNA, the CDR3 is TGTGCCAGCAGATCCGCCGGGACAGGGGATGAAAAACTGTTTTTT. The rearrangement joins TRBV6-5 to TRBJ1-4; 10 nucleotides agree with TRBD1. From germline, CDR1 is MNHEY and CDR2 SVGAGI. Trimming removed 6 bases from V and 6 bases from J; junction bases left unmatched: 7. CDR3 length: 15 residues.

The J gene is TRBJ1-2, the V gene TRBV27; 7 nucleotides match TRBD1. The CDR3 is 14 amino acids. V shed 5 bases and J 0 bases; nucleotides not matched to a gene: 3. CDR1 and CDR2 from the germline V gene are MNHEY and SMNVEV (reference sequence). DNA of the CDR3: TGTGCCAGCAGTCTGGGACAGACTAACTATGGCTACACCTTC. Its protein is CASSLGQTNYGYTF.

The chain recombines TRBV6-6 with TRBJ2-5; 7 positions agree with TRBD1. There are 13 residues in the CDR3. Trimming took 5 bases from V and 7 from J; bases not matched to a gene: 7. Germline V gene lookup returns CDR1 MNHNY and CDR2 SVGAGI (reference sequence). The CDR3 here is CASSKGAWGTQYF. As DNA, the CDR3 is TGTGCCAGCAGTAAGGGGGCGTGGGGGACCCAGTACTTC.

The rearrangement links TRBV19 to TRBJ2-1; TRBD1 might be the D (6 bases). Germline loops: CDR1 LNHDA, CDR2 SQIVND (reference sequence). Deletions cut 5 bases from V and 2 bases from J, with 19 bases between. The CDR3 runs 17 residues. The CDR3 DNA follows: TGTGCCAGTAGTTCGACCGACCCCAGGGGAACCTACAATGAGCAGTTCTTC. Protein: CASSSTDPRGTYNEQFF.

The chain carries TRBV9 and TRBJ2-6; no reliable D call. Trimming left V 5 bases short and J 2 bases short, with 5 bases between. The CDR3 runs to 13 residues. Per the germline V gene, CDR1 is SGDLS and CDR2 is YYNGEE. The CDR3 DNA sequence: TGTGCCAGCAGGAATGCTGGGGCCAACGTCCTGACTTTC. Protein: CASRNAGANVLTF.

This clone has ten or more counts. The chain uses TRBV30 and TRBJ1-1, with a tentative D call TRBD1 (5 bases). The CDR3 is 13 amino acids. Trimming took off 0 bases at V and 7 bases at J, with 12 bases between the two ends. CDR1 and CDR2 from the germline V gene are GTSNPN and SVGIG (reference sequence). The CDR3 region has the DNA TGTGCCTGGAGTGTATTGGATGGGGGTGAAGCTTTCTTT. Protein sequence: CAWSVLDGGEAFF.

This chain joins TRBV6-1 and TRBJ2-1; 8 nucleotides match TRBD2. There are 14 residues in the CDR3. Looked up from germline, CDR1 is MNHNS and CDR2 is SASEGT. V shed 6 bases, J shed 4 bases, and the junction held 5 bases outside the gene matches. The DNA for the CDR3 is TGTGCCAGCAGCGGACTAGCAGCGTACAATGAGCAGTTCTTC. This encodes CASSGLAAYNEQFF.

The gene calls are TRBV6-4 and TRBJ2-1; D is perhaps TRBD2 (5 bases). The CDR3 consists of 14 residues. Germline V gene data show CDR1 as MRHNA and CDR2 as SNTAGT. V lost 6 bases, J lost 6 bases, and 15 bases lay in between. In nucleotides, the CDR3 is TGTGCCAGCAGCCTAACCATTGAGGGCAATGAGCAGTTCTTC. Encoded protein: CASSLTIEGNEQFF.

V and J are TRBV7-9 and TRBJ2-2; D is possibly TRBD2 (5 bases). This CDR3 contains 14 residues. CDR1 SEHNR and CDR2 FQNEAQ come from the germline V gene (reference sequence). Trimming removed 5 bases from V and 1 base from J, with 8 bases in between. The CDR3 region is CASSPDWNTGELFF. The CDR3 bases are TGTGCCAGCAGCCCGGACTGGAACACCGGGGAGCTGTTTTTT. Variable domain in full (rest from reference TRBV7-9 and TRBJ2-2): DTGVSQNPRHKITKRGQNVTFRCDPISEHNRLYWYRQTLGQGPEFLTYFQNEAQLEKSRLLSDRFSAERPKGSFSTLEIQRTEQGDSAMYLCASSPDWNTGELFFGEGSRLTVL.

This chain connects TRBV15 to TRBJ2-5; no clear D gene. Trimming pared 1 base from V and 5 bases from J, leaving 11 bases between. This CDR3 is built from 14 residues. CDR1 is LNHNV and CDR2 is YYDKDF in the germline V gene (reference sequence). The CDR3 bases are TGTGCCACCAGCAGAGTCCCCCGAGCGGAGACCCAGTACTTC. Its protein product is CATSRVPRAETQYF.

This chain joins TRBV7-9 and TRBJ2-5; TRBD2 matches 14 bases. CDR1 is SEHNR and CDR2 is FQNEAQ in the germline V gene (reference sequence). J was trimmed by 4 bases and V by 11 bases; bases with no gene match: 15. The CDR3 spans 17 residues. CDR3 sequence (DNA): TGTGCCGGCACAAAGGGCTTCGGACTAGCGGGAGGAGAGACCCAGTACTTC. Residues: CAGTKGFGLAGGETQYF.

The V call is TRBV27, the J call TRBJ2-5; no firm D call. CDR3 size: 12 residues. The V end was cut by 2 bases, the J end by 4 bases, with 5 bases between. Germline lookup yields CDR1 MNHEY and CDR2 SMNVEV (reference sequence). The chain's CDR3 is CASSLNLETQYF. CDR3 in DNA: TGTGCCAGCAGTTTAAATCTAGAGACCCAGTACTTC.

The chain combines TRBV4-1 with TRBJ1-2; D unresolved. Trimming shortened V by 5 bases and J by 1 base, and 11 bases separated the two germline ends. From germline, CDR1 is MGHRA and CDR2 YSYEKL. This CDR3 has 14 amino acids. The CDR3 is CASSSDRFNYGYTF. CDR3 sequence (DNA): TGCGCCAGCAGCTCGGACCGATTTAACTATGGCTACACCTTC.